This T cell receptor (beta chain) originates from a study of blood T cell repertoires in COVID-19. As for the study in general: Spain, Italy and the United States supplied samples that represented acute and convalescent COVID-19.

Clones were read by immunoSEQ multiplex PCR, and TCRdb kept only the in-frame ones, dropping some. Among about 340,000 clones listed, approximately 86% were seen once. Germline CDR1 reads MNHEY; CDR2 reads SVGAGI. The CDR3 has 15 amino acids. The V end was cut by 8 bases, the J end by 0 bases, with 17 bases between. This receptor was identified in a woman aged 60 to 75 with COVID-19, enrolled during active disease. Sequencing was carried out using peripheral blood. This chain joins TRBV6-5 and TRBJ2-7; tentatively, D is TRBD2 (6 bases). DNA for the CDR3: TGTGCCAGCCACGCCGGGACTGGGAACTCCTACGAGCAGTACTTC. Translating gives CASHAGTGNSYEQYF.